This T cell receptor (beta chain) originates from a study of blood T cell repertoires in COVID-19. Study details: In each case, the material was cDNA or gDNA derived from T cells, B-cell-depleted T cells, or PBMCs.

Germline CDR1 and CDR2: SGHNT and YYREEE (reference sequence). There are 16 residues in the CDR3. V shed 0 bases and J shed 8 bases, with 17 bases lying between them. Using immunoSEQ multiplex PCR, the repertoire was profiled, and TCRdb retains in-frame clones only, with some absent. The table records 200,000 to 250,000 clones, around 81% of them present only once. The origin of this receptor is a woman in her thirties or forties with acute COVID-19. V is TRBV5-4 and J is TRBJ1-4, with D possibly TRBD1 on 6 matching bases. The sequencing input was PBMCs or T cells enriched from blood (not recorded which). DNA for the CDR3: TGTGCCAGCAGCTTGGCGACAGGCGCCGGGAGGGAAAAACTGTTTTTT. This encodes CASSLATGAGREKLFF.